This record looks at one T cell receptor (beta chain) sequence and its context. The clone's antigen remains unknown. As the CDR3 is not closed by the conserved phenylalanine or tryptophan, this likely results from a read error. The data derive from a study of T-cell reconstitution after alpha-beta-depleted transplantation in children (dated by TCRdb to about 2016). In terms of the full investigation: T-cell immune reconstitution after TCRalphabeta/CD19-depleted allogeneic hematopoietic cell transplantation in children was quantitatively tracked in the study by means of TCR repertoire profiling.

The CDR3 totals 13 residues, both ends included. The DNA shown is the 39-base CDR3, in frame from base 1. Sequences KGHSH (CDR1) and LQKENI (CDR2) are obtained from the germline V gene. V sheds 6 bases and J sheds 0 bases, leaving 6 bases between their ends. Library preparation used PCR. Sequencing took place on an Illumina HiSeq 2500. Molecular barcoding was employed in the preparation of TCR libraries, with unique molecular identifiers being used to normalize TCRbeta repertoire quantification. TCRdb redid the processing of the public reads, applying fastp at Q25 and MiXCR, and retained in-frame beta chains. Rows are unified per CDR3 protein, each entry keeping the most common DNA and genes. For this sample there are roughly 610,000 distinct CDR3 sequences; roughly 10% appear just once. The ten largest clones add up to about 4.2% of the sample.

The receptor was derived from a human donor who donated a stem cell graft to a child with acute myeloid leukemia. The V and J segments used are TRBV18 and TRBJ1-5, with no D gene named confidently. The sample here was PBMCs from the stem cell graft donor, taken from the stem cell graft. The DNA sequence is as follows: TGTGCCAGCTCCCGAGATAGCAATCAGCCCCAGCATGTT. Translated, it gives CASSRDSNQPQHV.